A selection of T cell receptor beta chains follows, all from one sample in a study of Ad26.COV2.S vaccination and SARS-CoV-2 variants. Some clones are missing from TCRdb's copy, which holds only in-frame ones; the method was immunoSEQ multiplex PCR. The sample comprises about 420,000 clones, around 87% of which are singletons, and around 3.6% rests with the top ten. Source: peripheral blood, taken in a trial of Ad26.COV2.S vaccine versus placebo. Every receptor here comes from a person between 18 and 65 years old who received the Ad26.COV2.S COVID-19 vaccine or a placebo. The CDR3 runs from the conserved cysteine through the conserved F or W. A D gene is named only where the DNA matches it firmly. The size field is filled for only some rows; it gives once, few, many or a size class.

v_call	d_call	j_call	clone_size	cdr3_nt	cdr3_aa
TRBV7-9	.	TRBJ2-2	.	TGTGCCAGCAGCTTAACGGGGACGAGGAGGGCCGGGGAGCTGTTTTTT	CASSLTGTRRAGELFF
TRBV4-1	TRBD1	TRBJ1-1	.	TGCGCCAGCACAGCGGAGCGACAGGGATTAAGGGGGAACACTGAAGCTTTCTTT	CASTAERQGLRGNTEAFF
TRBV7-6	TRBD1	TRBJ2-7	.	TGTGCCAGCAGCACAAAAACAGGGGGGTCCTACGAGCAGTACTTC	CASSTKTGGSYEQYF
TRBV4-1	.	TRBJ1-2	.	TGCGCCAGCAGTCCCTCGGCAGGGGAGGACTATGGCTACACCTTC	CASSPSAGEDYGYTF
TRBV3-1/TRBV3-2	.	TRBJ1-1	.	TGTGCCAGCAGCCCCTCAAGCTCCACTGAAGCTTTCTTT	CASSPSSSTEAFF
TRBV19	.	TRBJ1-3	.	TGTGCCAGTAGTAATGGGGACTCTGGAAACACCATATATTTT	CASSNGDSGNTIYF
TRBV21-1	.	TRBJ2-7	.	TGTGCCAGCACTACAGGCCGGAGAGCCTACGAGCAGTACTTC	CASTTGRRAYEQYF
TRBV24-1	.	TRBJ2-2	.	TGTGCCACCAGGGAGGGGGCCGGGGAGCTGTTTTTT	CATREGAGELFF
TRBV10-3	.	TRBJ1-5	.	TGTGCCATCAGTGATCTCGGTAGAGACATTGATAGCAATCAGCCCCAGCATTTT	CAISDLGRDIDSNQPQHF
TRBV6-2/TRBV6-3	.	TRBJ2-7	.	TGTGCCAGCAGTTACTCGAGATACGAGCAGTACTTC	CASSYSRYEQYF
TRBV28	.	TRBJ1-6	.	TGTGCCAGCAGTTTGAACAGGTGGAAGTCACCCCTCCACTTT	CASSLNRWKSPLHF
TRBV28	.	TRBJ1-3	.	TGTGCCAGCAGTTTGGCTAACTCTGGAAACACCATATATTTT	CASSLANSGNTIYF
TRBV5-4	.	TRBJ2-7	once	TGTGCCAGCAGCTTGGCCGGGCGCGAGCAGTACTTC	CASSLAGREQYF
TRBV19	TRBD1	TRBJ1-5	.	TGTGCCAGTAGTCCCCCCCGGGACAGGGTACAGCCCCAGCATTTT	CASSPPRDRVQPQHF
TRBV10-1	.	TRBJ2-5	.	TGCGCCAGCAGTGAGAATGGGGGCGCGAGGGAGACCCAGTACTTC	CASSENGGARETQYF
TRBV7-8	TRBD1	TRBJ1-3	.	TGTGCCAGCAGCTTAGGATCGGGGACAGGTTTGGGAAACACCATATATTTT	CASSLGSGTGLGNTIYF
TRBV7-9	.	TRBJ2-1	.	TGTGCCAGCACCAAGATGAAAGTTAACAATGAGCAGTTCTTC	CASTKMKVNNEQFF
TRBV9	TRBD2	TRBJ2-1	.	TGTGCCAGCAGCGGAGACGGCGGCGGGGGGGCCCTTGAGCAGTTCTTC	CASSGDGGGGALEQFF
TRBV24-1	TRBD1	TRBJ2-1	.	TGTGCCACCAGTGATCCTGGGACAGGCAGAATCCACTCCTACAATGAGCAGTTCTTC	CATSDPGTGRIHSYNEQFF
TRBV10-3	.	TRBJ2-3	.	TGTGCCATCAGTCCACCGGGGAGGATTCGCACAGATACGCAGTATTTT	CAISPPGRIRTDTQYF
TRBV29-1	TRBD1	TRBJ2-7	few	TGCAGCGCGAACAGGGGACCCTACGAGCAGTACTTC	CSANRGPYEQYF
TRBV6-5	.	TRBJ2-5	.	TGTGCCACAACTCACAGGTCCCAAGAGACCCAGTACTTC	CATTHRSQETQYF
TRBV7-9	.	TRBJ2-3	.	TGTGCCAGCAACACCTTCCGCACAGATACGCAGTATTTT	CASNTFRTDTQYF
TRBV19	.	TRBJ1-2	.	TGTGCCAGTAGCCCGGCCTCGGGGTATGGCTACACCTTC	CASSPASGYGYTF
TRBV28	.	TRBJ1-2	once	TGTGCCAGCAGAAGATCGCATCCGGGTGGCTACACCTTC	CASRRSHPGGYTF
TRBV7-2	TRBD1	TRBJ1-6	.	TGTGCCAGCAGCTTAGGACAGGGGTTTTTATCACCCCTCCACTTT	CASSLGQGFLSPLHF
TRBV21-1	.	TRBJ1-2	.	TGTGCCAGCAGCGGCCGGGGCCGTTTGGGTTTATGTGGCTACACCTTC	CASSGRGRLGLCGYTF
TRBV3-1/TRBV3-2	TRBD1	TRBJ1-2	.	TGTGCCAGCAGCCAAGAGTCCGGGCTTGCGTGGACAGGACCTCACTTC	CASSQESGLAWTGPHF
TRBV3-1/TRBV3-2	.	TRBJ1-1	few	TGTGCCAGCAGCCAAGAAGGGGGGCCGGAAGGCACTGAAGCTTTCTTT	CASSQEGGPEGTEAFF
TRBV3-1/TRBV3-2	.	TRBJ1-1	.	TGTGCCAGCAGCCGGGGGCCTGAAGCTTTCTTT	CASSRGPEAFF
TRBV27	.	TRBJ2-1	.	TGTGCCAGCAGAACACTAGTCGCGCATGAGCAGTTCTTC	CASRTLVAHEQFF
TRBV9	TRBD2	TRBJ2-7	.	TGTGCCAGCAGCGTCGGACTAGCGGGGGCCGCTAGTGACGAGCAGTACTTC	CASSVGLAGAASDEQYF
TRBV7-9	.	TRBJ1-2	few	TGTGCCAGCAGCTTGAACGACTATGGCTACACCTTC	CASSLNDYGYTF
TRBV27	.	TRBJ2-1	.	TGTGCCAGCAGTTTATCGCTGGCCAATGAGCAGTTCTTC	CASSLSLANEQFF
TRBV30	TRBD1	TRBJ2-5	.	TGTGCCTGGAGCGCCGGGACAGTTAACTTCCTAGAGACCCAGTACTTC	CAWSAGTVNFLETQYF
TRBV30	.	TRBJ2-7	few	TGTGCCTGGAGTGTACGTCCCTCCCCGAGCTACGAGCAGTACTTC	CAWSVRPSPSYEQYF
TRBV2	TRBD1	TRBJ2-7	.	TGTGCCAGCAGTGAGCGGACAGGGGCCTTGGAGCAGTACTTC	CASSERTGALEQYF
TRBV7-3	.	TRBJ2-1	once	TGTGCCAGCTCCTTAGCGGGGACAGACTACAATGAGCAGTTCTTC	CASSLAGTDYNEQFF
TRBV5-8	.	TRBJ1-5	.	TGTGCCAGCAGCTCACCCCGGACAGCAAATCAGCCCCAGCATTTT	CASSSPRTANQPQHF
TRBV7-8	.	TRBJ2-5	.	TGTGCTATCCGGGGGTCAGCGTATGAGACCCAGTACTTC	CAIRGSAYETQYF
TRBV7-9	TRBD2	TRBJ2-3	.	TGTGCCAGCAGCTTATTAGCGGGGGGGCCTACAGATACGCAGTATTTT	CASSLLAGGPTDTQYF
TRBV4-3	.	TRBJ1-1	.	TGCGCCAGCAGCCAAGTCGGGCAAACTGAAGCTTTCTTT	CASSQVGQTEAFF
TRBV19	TRBD2	TRBJ2-7	.	TGTGCCAGTTCGCGAGGTCTAGCGGGGAACTACGAGCAGTACTTC	CASSRGLAGNYEQYF
TRBV14	.	TRBJ2-2	.	TGTGCCAGCAGCCAAGATTCCGGGACCGGGGAGCTGTTTTTT	CASSQDSGTGELFF
TRBV5-4	.	TRBJ2-2	.	TGTGCCAGCAGCTTAGTGGGGAACACCGGGGAGCTGTTTTTT	CASSLVGNTGELFF
TRBV29-1	TRBD1	TRBJ2-3	.	TGCAGCGTTGAAGTCGTGGACAGGGTCCCAGATACGCAGTATTTT	CSVEVVDRVPDTQYF
TRBV7-2	.	TRBJ1-3	.	TGTGCCAGCAGCTATACGTCAGGGAATGGAAACACCATATATTTT	CASSYTSGNGNTIYF
TRBV19	.	TRBJ2-2	.	TGTGCCAGTAGTCCCCGGGTCGGGGAGCTGTTTTTT	CASSPRVGELFF
TRBV2	.	TRBJ2-1	.	TGTGCCAGCATCACGGGAGTGGGCCCTGAGCAGTTCTTC	CASITGVGPEQFF
TRBV4-3	TRBD1	TRBJ1-5	.	TGCGCCAGCAGCGACCGGGACAGGAATAGCAATCAGCCCCAGCATTTT	CASSDRDRNSNQPQHF
TRBV27	TRBD1	TRBJ1-5	.	TGTGCCAGCAGTGCGGGACAGTCTTATAATCAGCCCCAGCATTTT	CASSAGQSYNQPQHF
TRBV5-1	TRBD1	TRBJ2-7	.	TGCGCCAGCAGCTTAACCCGGGACAGGGACGAGCAGTACTTC	CASSLTRDRDEQYF
TRBV6-6	.	TRBJ2-4	once	TGTGCCAGCAGTTACCCGGGCGAAGGCAAAAACATTCAGTACTTC	CASSYPGEGKNIQYF